What follows is one TCR beta chain and its context. Antigen specificity is unknown. The entry originates in a study of brain T cells in children with intractable seizures. Generated by immunoSEQ multiplex PCR, the TCRdb table keeps only in-frame clones and is missing some. This sample carries about 340,000 clones, nearly 95% of them seen once, and the ten largest clones take about 6%. Time point described: blood from clinic visit 5 months post-surgery; TSC patient then seizure free. Sequencing was limited to surgery cases with top T cell transcript signatures in brain tissue. Pre-surgery treatment included at least one anti-epileptic drug. V was clipped by 2 bases and J by 0 bases; unmatched bases: 14. The CDR3 is 19 residues long. CDR1 LGHDT and CDR2 YNNKEL come from the germline V gene (reference sequence). Study-wide results and caveats: Pre-surgery blood may have been undersampled, hiding some clones. Viral specificity was inferred only from CDR3 similarity; HCMV serostatus was unknown.

The receptor comes from a boy younger than two with tuberous sclerosis and intractable seizures. The sequencing used peripheral blood, collected about 5 months after surgery. The chain employs TRBV3-1 (or the pseudogene TRBV3-2) and TRBJ2-3; 7 bases are a match to TRBD1. CDR3 in amino acids: CASSQRGQGSIGSTDTQYF. The CDR3 region has the DNA TGTGCCAGCAGCCAAAGGGGGCAGGGTTCAATAGGCAGCACAGATACGCAGTATTTT.